This TCR beta chain appears in the sequencing data of a study of beta chain features in type 1 diabetes. Study-level findings and limits: The study found that naive, central memory and Treg TCRB repertoires appeared more similar in patients than in healthy donors. Reduced insertions and increased deletions marked VDJ junctions in type 1 diabetes patients. HLA influence on TCRB rearrangement stayed unresolved here. Moderate but significant shortening of TCRB CDR3s was recorded in all four CD4+ subsets from Type 1 diabetes patients. In cDNA sequencing, cells with high TCR expression could be over-represented.

CDR3 length: 12 residues. The germline gives CDR1 GTSNPN, CDR2 SVGIG (reference sequence). With 1 base removed from V and 4 bases from J, the gap between germline ends came to 7 bases. Sequencing targeted expressed TCRB transcripts, as all isolated RNA had been reverse transcribed. TCRdb's copy holds only in-frame clones and misses some; the assay was immunoSEQ multiplex PCR. The sample holds 550,000 to 850,000 clones, about an eighth seen once. Of note for this clone: Its target is not known.

Sequenced material: naive CD4+ T cells from blood. V usage is TRBV30 and J usage is TRBJ1-1; D gene ambiguous. This sequence was found in a man aged 18 to 35 with type 1 diabetes. The CDR3 loop is CAWSGLTTEAFF. In DNA, the CDR3 is TGTGCCTGGAGTGGGCTGACCACTGAAGCTTTCTTT.